This TCR beta chain was obtained from a study of T cell responses to AZD1222 COVID-19 vaccine. Germline V gives CDR1 SGHRS, CDR2 YFSETQ. The CDR3 covers 16 residues. Between the trimmed V and J ends, which lost 3 bases and 8 bases, there was a span of 23 bases. Findings of the study overall: The peak T cell response came first, and repertoires were sampled only after it. Of the AZD1222 recipients, only 5 to 7 were seropositive at baseline.

The data were produced by immunoSEQ multiplex PCR, yet TCRdb's version contains in-frame clones alone and is incomplete. The sample has about 120,000 clones; about 85% are singletons. The study pooled second doses at about 4 or about 12 weeks. Concerning this clone: Its target is not known.

Sequenced here: peripheral blood, sampled 28 days after the second AZD1222 dose. The gene calls are TRBV5-1 and TRBJ1-2; D might be TRBD1 (5 bases). The receptor was derived from an adult who received the AZD1222 COVID-19 vaccine. Written as DNA, the CDR3 is TGCGCCAGCAGCTCCATTCCAGCCGACAGACTAGGGGGCTACACCTTC. This sequence encodes CASSSIPADRLGGYTF.